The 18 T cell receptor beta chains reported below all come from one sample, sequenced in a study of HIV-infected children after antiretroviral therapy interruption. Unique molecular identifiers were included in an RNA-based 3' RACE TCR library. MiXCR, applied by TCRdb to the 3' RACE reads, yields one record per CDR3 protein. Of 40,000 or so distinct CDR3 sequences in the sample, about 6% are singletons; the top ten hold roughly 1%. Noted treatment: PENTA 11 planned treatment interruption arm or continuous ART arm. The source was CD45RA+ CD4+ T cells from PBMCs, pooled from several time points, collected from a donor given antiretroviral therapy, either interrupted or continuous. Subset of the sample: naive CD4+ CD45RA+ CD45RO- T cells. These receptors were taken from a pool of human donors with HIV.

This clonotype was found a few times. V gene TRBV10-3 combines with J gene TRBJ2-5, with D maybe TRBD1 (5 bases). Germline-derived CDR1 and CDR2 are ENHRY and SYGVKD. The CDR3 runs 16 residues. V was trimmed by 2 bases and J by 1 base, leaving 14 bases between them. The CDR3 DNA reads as TGTGCCATCAGTGAGATCGACAGAACCCTCCAAGAGACCCAGTACTTC. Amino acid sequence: CAISEIDRTLQETQYF.

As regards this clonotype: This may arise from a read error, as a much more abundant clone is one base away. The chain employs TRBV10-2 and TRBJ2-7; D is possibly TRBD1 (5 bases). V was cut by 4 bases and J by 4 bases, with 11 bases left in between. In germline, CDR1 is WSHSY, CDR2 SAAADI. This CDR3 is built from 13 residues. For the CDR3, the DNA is TGCGCCAGCAGTGGGTCCCAGGGATACGAGCAGTACTTC. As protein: CASSGSQGYEQYF.

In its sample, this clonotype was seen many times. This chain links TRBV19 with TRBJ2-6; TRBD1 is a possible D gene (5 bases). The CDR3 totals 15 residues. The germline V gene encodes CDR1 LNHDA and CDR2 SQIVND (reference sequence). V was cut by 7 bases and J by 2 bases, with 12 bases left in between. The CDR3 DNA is TGTGCCAGTATGGAGACAGCAGCTGGGGCCAACGTCCTGACTTTC. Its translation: CASMETAAGANVLTF.

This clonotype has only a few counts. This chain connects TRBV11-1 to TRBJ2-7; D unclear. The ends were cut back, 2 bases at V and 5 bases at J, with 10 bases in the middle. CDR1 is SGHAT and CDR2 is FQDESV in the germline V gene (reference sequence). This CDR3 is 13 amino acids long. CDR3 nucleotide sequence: TGTGCCAGCAGCTTAAAGGGTGCCCACGAGCAGTACTTC. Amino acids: CASSLKGAHEQYF.

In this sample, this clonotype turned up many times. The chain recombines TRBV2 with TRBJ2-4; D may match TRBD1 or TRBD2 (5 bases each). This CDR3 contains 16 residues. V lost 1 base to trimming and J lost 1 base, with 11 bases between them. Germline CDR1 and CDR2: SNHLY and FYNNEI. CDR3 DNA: TGTGCCAGCAGTGAAGGGGGGTCTATGGCCAAAAACATTCAGTACTTC. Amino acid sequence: CASSEGGSMAKNIQYF.

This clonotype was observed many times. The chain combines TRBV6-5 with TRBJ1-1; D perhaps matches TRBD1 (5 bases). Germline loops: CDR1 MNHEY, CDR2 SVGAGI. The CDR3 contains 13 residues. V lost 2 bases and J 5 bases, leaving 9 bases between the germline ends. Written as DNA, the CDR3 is TGTGCCAGCAGTTACATGCAGGGTACTGAAGCTTTCTTT. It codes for CASSYMQGTEAFF.

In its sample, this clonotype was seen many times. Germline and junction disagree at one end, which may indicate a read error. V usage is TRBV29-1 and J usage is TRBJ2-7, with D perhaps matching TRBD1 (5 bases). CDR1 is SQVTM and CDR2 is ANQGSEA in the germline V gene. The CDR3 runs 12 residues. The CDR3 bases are TGTAGTTCCAGGACACTCTCCTATGAACAGTACTTC. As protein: CSSRTLSYEQYF.

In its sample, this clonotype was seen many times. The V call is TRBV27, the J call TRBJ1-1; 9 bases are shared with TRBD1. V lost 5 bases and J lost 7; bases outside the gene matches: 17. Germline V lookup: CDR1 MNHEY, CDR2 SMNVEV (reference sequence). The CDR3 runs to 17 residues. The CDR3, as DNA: TGTGCCAGCAGTCCTACTGGGACAGGGCACCTCCGAGGTGAAGCTTTCTTT. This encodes CASSPTGTGHLRGEAFF.

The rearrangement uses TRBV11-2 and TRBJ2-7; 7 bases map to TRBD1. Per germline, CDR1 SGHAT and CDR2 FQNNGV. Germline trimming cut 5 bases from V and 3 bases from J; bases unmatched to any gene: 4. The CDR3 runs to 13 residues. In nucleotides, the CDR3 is TGTGCCAGCAGCCTGACAGGGAACTACGAGCAGTACTTC. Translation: CASSLTGNYEQYF.

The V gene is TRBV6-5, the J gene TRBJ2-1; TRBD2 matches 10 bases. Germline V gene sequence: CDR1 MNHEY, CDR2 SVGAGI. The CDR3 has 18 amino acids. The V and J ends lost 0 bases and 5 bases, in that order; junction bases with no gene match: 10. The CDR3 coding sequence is TGTGCCAGCAGTTACTCGAAGCGGTCCGGACTAGCGGACAATGAGCAGTTCTTC. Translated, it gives CASSYSKRSGLADNEQFF.

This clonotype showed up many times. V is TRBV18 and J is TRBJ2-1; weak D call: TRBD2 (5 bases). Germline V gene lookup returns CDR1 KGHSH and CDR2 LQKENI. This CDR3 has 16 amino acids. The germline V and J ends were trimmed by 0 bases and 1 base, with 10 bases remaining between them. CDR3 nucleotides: TGTGCCAGCTCACCACCAGGGATAGCGTCCTACAATGAGCAGTTCTTC. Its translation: CASSPPGIASYNEQFF. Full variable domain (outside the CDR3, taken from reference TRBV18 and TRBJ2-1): NAGVMQNPRHLVRRRGQEARLRCSPMKGHSHVYWYRQLPEEGLKFMVYLQKENIIDESGMPKERFSAEFPKEGPSILRIQQVVRGDSAAYFCASSPPGIASYNEQFFGPGTRLTVL.

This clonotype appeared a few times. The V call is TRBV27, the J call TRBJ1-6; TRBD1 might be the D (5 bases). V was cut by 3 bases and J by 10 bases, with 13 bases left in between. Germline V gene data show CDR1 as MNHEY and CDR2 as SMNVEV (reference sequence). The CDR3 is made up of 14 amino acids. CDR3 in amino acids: CASSFLQGESPLHF. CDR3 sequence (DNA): TGTGCCAGCAGTTTTCTCCAGGGCGAGTCACCCCTCCACTTT.

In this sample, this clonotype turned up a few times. This CDR3 is CSARDQDRGIQPQHF. CDR3 nucleotide sequence: TGCAGTGCTAGAGATCAGGACAGGGGTATTCAGCCCCAGCATTTT. The chain recombines TRBV20-1 with TRBJ1-5, with 9 bases that match TRBD1. CDR1 and CDR2 from the germline V gene are DFQATT and SNEGSKA (reference sequence). V gave up 0 bases and J gave up 6 bases; unmatched junction bases: 6. CDR3 length: 15 amino acids.

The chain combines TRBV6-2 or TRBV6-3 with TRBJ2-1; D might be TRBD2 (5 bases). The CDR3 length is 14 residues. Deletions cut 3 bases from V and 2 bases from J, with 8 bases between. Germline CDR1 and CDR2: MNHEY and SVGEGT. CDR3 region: CASSYSETYNEQFF. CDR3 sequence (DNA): TGTGCCAGCAGTTATAGCGAAACCTACAATGAGCAGTTCTTC.

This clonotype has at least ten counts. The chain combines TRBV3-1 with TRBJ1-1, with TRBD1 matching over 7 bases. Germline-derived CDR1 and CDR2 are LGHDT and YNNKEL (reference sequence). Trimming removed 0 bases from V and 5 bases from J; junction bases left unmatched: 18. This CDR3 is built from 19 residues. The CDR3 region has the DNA TGTGCCAGCAGCCAAGACCCGGGATGGGGCAGGGGGGTAAGGACTGAAGCTTTCTTT. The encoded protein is CASSQDPGWGRGVRTEAFF.

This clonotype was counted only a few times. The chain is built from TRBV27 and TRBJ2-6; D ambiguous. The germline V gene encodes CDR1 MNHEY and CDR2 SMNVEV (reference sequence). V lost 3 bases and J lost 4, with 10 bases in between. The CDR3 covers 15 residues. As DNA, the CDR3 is TGTGCCAGCAGTTTGACTCCGATGGGGGCCAACGTCCTGACTTTC. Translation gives CASSLTPMGANVLTF.

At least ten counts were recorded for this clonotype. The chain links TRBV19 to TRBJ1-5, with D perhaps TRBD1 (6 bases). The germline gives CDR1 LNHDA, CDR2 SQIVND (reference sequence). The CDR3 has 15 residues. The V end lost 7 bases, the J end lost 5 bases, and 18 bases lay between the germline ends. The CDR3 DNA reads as TGTGCCAGTACTGCCGCCGACAGGCTCCATCAGCCCCAGCATTTT. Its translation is CASTAADRLHQPQHF.

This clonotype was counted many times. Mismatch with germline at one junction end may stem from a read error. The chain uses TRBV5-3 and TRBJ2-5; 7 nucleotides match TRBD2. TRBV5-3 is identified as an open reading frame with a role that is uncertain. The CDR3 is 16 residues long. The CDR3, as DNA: TGTGCCAGCTCTCTCGCCTGGGGGGGAAACCAAGACACCCAGTACTTT. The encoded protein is CASSLAWGGNQDTQYF.